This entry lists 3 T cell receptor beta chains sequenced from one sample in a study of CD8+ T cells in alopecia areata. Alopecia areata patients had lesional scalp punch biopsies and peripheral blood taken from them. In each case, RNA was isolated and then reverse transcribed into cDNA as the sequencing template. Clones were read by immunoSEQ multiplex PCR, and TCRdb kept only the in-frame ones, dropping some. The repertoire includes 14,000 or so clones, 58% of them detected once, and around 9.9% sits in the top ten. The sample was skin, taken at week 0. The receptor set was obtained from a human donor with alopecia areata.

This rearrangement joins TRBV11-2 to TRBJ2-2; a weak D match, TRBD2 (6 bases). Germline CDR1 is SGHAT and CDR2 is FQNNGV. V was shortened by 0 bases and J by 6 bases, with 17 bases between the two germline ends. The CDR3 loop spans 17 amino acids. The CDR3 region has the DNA TGTGCCAGCAGCTTAGATCGGTGGACTCCGGGGGCCGGGGAGCTGTTTTTT. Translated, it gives CASSLDRWTPGAGELFF.

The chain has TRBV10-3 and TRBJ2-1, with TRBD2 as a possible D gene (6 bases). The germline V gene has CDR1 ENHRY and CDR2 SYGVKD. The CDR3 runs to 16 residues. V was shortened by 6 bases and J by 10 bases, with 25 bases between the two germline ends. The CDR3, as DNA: TGTGCCATCAGCGGGGCCGGGGCGGACGGGGGAAGGGAGCAGTTCTTC. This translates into CAISGAGADGGREQFF.

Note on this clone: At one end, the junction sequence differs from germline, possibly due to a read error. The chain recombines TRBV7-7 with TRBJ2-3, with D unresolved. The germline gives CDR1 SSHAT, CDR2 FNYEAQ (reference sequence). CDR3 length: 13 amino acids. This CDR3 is CASSRALTDTQYF. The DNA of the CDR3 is TGTGCTAGCAGCAGAGCCCTCACAGATACGCAGTATTTT.